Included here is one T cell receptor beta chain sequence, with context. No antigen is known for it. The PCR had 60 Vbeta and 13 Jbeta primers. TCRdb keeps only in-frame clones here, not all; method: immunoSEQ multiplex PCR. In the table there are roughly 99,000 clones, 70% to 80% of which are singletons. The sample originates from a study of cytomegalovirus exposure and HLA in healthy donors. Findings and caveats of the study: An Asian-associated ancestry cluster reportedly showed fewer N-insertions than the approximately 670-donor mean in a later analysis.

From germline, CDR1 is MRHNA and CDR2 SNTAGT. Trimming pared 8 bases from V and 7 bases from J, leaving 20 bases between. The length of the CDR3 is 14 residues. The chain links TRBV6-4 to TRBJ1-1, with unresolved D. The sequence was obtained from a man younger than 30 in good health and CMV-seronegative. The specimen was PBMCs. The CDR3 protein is CASCVAGMAGEAFF. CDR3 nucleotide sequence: TGTGCCAGCTGTGTTGCTGGGATGGCGGGTGAAGCTTTCTTT.